This T cell receptor beta chain is from a study of T cell repertoires in cytomegalovirus infection. The overall study: HLA-B-restricted CMV epitopes that are well studied were used alongside recently identified HLA-C-restricted ones.

TCRdb used MiXCR to reprocess the reads, holding one entry per CDR3 protein. The sample records 650,000 to 900,000 distinct CDR3 sequences, approximately 32% being singletons. Germline values: CDR1 MNHNS, CDR2 SASEGT. V was trimmed by 5 bases and J by 1 base, leaving 9 bases between them. The CDR3 totals 15 residues. This clonotype was detected only a few times. Its antigen is as yet unknown. The TCR sequence derives from a human donor in good health (CMV status not recorded). Some clones in this sample may be carry-over from other donors' samples. The material was cultured CD8+ T cells from PBMCs, obtained from culture after CMV antigen stimulation. This chain uses TRBV6-1 with TRBJ2-6; D is tentatively TRBD1 or TRBD2 (5 bases each). The CDR3 DNA sequence: TGTGCCAGCAGTCGGGACCGGTCTGGGGCCAACGTCCTGACTTTC. Translating it yields CASSRDRSGANVLTF.